This T cell receptor beta chain was retrieved from a study of shared clonotypes between healthy human individuals. Study results and caveats: Around 5.4% of naive CD4 clonotypes were common to a handful of donors. Specimens sampled were limited to blood, with tissue repertoires likely differing. Sequencing depth was predicted to influence how clonotypes are shared among donors.

Profiling relied on immunoSEQ multiplex PCR, and the TCRdb table lists in-frame clones only, not all of them. The profile shows approximately 740,000 clones, approximately 74% of them singletons. V shed 0 bases, J shed 4 bases, and the junction held 4 bases outside the gene matches. CDR1 SGHDT and CDR2 YYEEEE come from the germline V gene. The CDR3 loop spans 16 amino acids. Regarding this clone: What it recognizes is unknown.

Every one of the donors was a Caucasian adult that lived in Nashville, Tennessee. The V and J genes are TRBV5-6 and TRBJ1-3; 10 bases agree with TRBD1. This clonotype was obtained from a woman in her twenties or thirties in good health. The specimen sequenced was memory CD4+ T cells sorted from blood. The subset is: CD45RA-negative fraction. DNA of the CDR3: TGTGCCAGCAGCTTGGGACAGGGGGCGATCGGAAACACCATATATTTT. This codes for CASSLGQGAIGNTIYF.